Listed below are T cell receptor beta chains from one sample, sequenced in a study of T cell responses to AZD1222 COVID-19 vaccine. Profiled with immunoSEQ multiplex PCR; TCRdb holds only in-frame clones, not every one. The sample lists 100,000 to 150,000 clones; 89% were seen once. Source: peripheral blood, taken on day 0 of AZD1222 vaccination. Receptors originate from an adult in good health. Both conserved end residues are part of each CDR3. D genes are given only for firm matches. Size is stated for part of the rows, as once, few or many counts, or as a class when the clone is expanded.

j_call	d_call	v_call	cdr3_length	clone_size	cdr3_aa	cdr3_nt
TRBJ1-5	TRBD1	TRBV18	15	-	CASSQGQASNQPQHF	TGTGCCAGCTCCCAAGGACAGGCGAGCAATCAGCCCCAGCATTTT
TRBJ1-2	-	TRBV7-2	14	-	CASSLRAENYGYTF	TGTGCCAGCAGCTTAAGGGCAGAGAACTATGGCTACACCTTC
TRBJ1-2	-	TRBV27	11	few	CASSLRGVYTF	TGTGCCAGCAGTTTGAGAGGGGTCTACACCTTC
TRBJ1-3	-	TRBV4-1	14	-	CASSQGRGRNTIYF	TGCGCCAGCAGCCAAGGGCGGGGGCGAAACACCATATATTTT
TRBJ2-2	TRBD2	TRBV7-9	18	-	CASSPYSGRELNTGELFF	TGTGCCAGCAGCCCCTATAGCGGGCGGGAGCTTAACACCGGGGAGCTGTTTTTT
TRBJ2-7	-	TRBV5-1	12	-	CASSLGQDEQYF	TGCGCCAGCAGCTTGGGGCAAGACGAGCAGTACTTC
TRBJ2-1	-	TRBV13	14	-	CASYDLHSYNEQFF	TGTGCCAGCTACGACCTTCACTCCTACAATGAGCAGTTCTTC
TRBJ2-2	-	TRBV5-1	15	-	CASSVQVPGPGELFF	TGCGCCAGCAGCGTACAGGTACCCGGGCCTGGGGAGCTGTTTTTT
TRBJ1-4	TRBD1	TRBV7-2	15	-	CASSQGAGTGEKLFF	TGTGCCAGCAGTCAGGGGGCAGGTACGGGCGAAAAACTGTTTTTT
TRBJ1-5	-	TRBV7-9	16	-	CASSPDRAPLNQPQHF	TGTGCCAGCAGCCCAGATCGGGCCCCCCTCAATCAGCCCCAGCATTTT
TRBJ1-2	TRBD1	TRBV24-1	14	once	CATSAGTGGHGYTF	TGTGCCACCAGTGCCGGGACAGGGGGACATGGCTACACCTTC
TRBJ2-7	TRBD1	TRBV4-3	13	-	CASSQQTGYEQYF	TGCGCCAGCAGCCAGCAGACAGGGTACGAGCAGTACTTC
TRBJ2-1	TRBD2	TRBV10-1	15	-	CASSETSGGAREQFF	TGCGCCAGCAGTGAGACTAGCGGGGGGGCTAGGGAGCAGTTCTTC
TRBJ1-2	TRBD1	TRBV24-1	17	-	CATSDPITTGDLNGYTF	TGTGCCACCAGTGATCCAATTACGACAGGGGATTTGAATGGCTACACCTTC
TRBJ1-4	TRBD1	TRBV19	15	-	CASSPEQGDQEKLFF	TGTGCCAGTAGTCCGGAACAGGGGGACCAAGAAAAACTGTTTTTT
TRBJ2-7	-	TRBV10-3	12	-	CASGRVSREQYF	TGTGCCAGCGGACGGGTGTCTCGCGAGCAGTACTTC
TRBJ2-1	-	TRBV6-5	14	-	CASRSRTGYNEQFF	TGTGCCAGCAGAAGTAGGACGGGCTACAATGAGCAGTTCTTC
TRBJ2-7	-	TRBV2	14	-	CASSVGPNIYEQYF	TGTGCCAGCAGTGTTGGACCGAATATCTACGAGCAGTACTTC
TRBJ2-3	-	TRBV5-4	15	-	CASSPTGLFTDTQYF	TGTGCCAGCAGCCCGACAGGTCTTTTCACAGATACGCAGTATTTT
TRBJ2-7	-	TRBV28	12	-	CASGVSSYEQYF	TGTGCCAGCGGTGTTAGCTCCTACGAGCAGTACTTC
TRBJ1-6	-	TRBV30	14	-	CAWNGGDSNSPLHF	TGTGCCTGGAATGGGGGAGACTCAAATTCACCCCTCCACTTT
TRBJ2-1	-	TRBV27	16	-	CASSTGAFSSYNEQFF	TGTGCCAGCAGTACCGGGGCATTCAGCTCCTACAATGAGCAGTTCTTC
TRBJ2-3	-	TRBV5-1	14	-	CASTGQEGGYTQYF	TGCGCCAGCACAGGGCAGGAAGGGGGATATACGCAGTATTTT
TRBJ1-4	TRBD1	TRBV4-3	17	-	CASSQGNRGLGNEKLFF	TGCGCCAGCAGCCAAGGAAACAGGGGGCTGGGTAATGAAAAACTGTTTTTT
TRBJ2-1	-	TRBV18	14	-	CASSPPGFSSEQFF	TGTGCCAGCTCACCACCAGGGTTCTCGTCTGAGCAGTTCTTC
TRBJ1-4	-	TRBV27	13	-	CASSLRLNEKLFF	TGTGCCAGCAGTTTAAGGCTAAATGAAAAACTGTTTTTT
TRBJ2-1	TRBD1	TRBV6-5	14	once	CASRRQGRYNEQFF	TGTGCCAGCAGAAGACAGGGCCGTTACAATGAGCAGTTCTTC
TRBJ1-5	-	TRBV24-1	14	-	CATSVGGGNQPQHF	TGTGCCACCAGTGTTGGCGGTGGCAATCAGCCCCAGCATTTT
TRBJ1-2	-	TRBV3-1/TRBV3-2	12	once	CAREKGFDGYTF	TGTGCCAGGGAAAAGGGCTTCGATGGCTACACCTTC
TRBJ1-5	-	TRBV2	13	few	CASKLWRDQPQHF	TGTGCCAGCAAACTTTGGAGGGATCAGCCCCAGCATTTT
TRBJ1-5	-	TRBV19	13	-	CASRSRGNQPQHF	TGTGCCAGTAGATCCAGGGGAAATCAGCCCCAGCATTTT
TRBJ1-6	-	TRBV7-3	15	-	CASSSLGGENSPLHF	TGTGCCAGCAGCTCCCTAGGAGGGGAAAATTCACCCCTCCACTTT
TRBJ2-7	-	TRBV18	14	-	CASSRGERSYEQYF	TGTGCCAGCTCAAGGGGCGAGCGGTCCTACGAGCAGTACTTC
TRBJ2-5	TRBD2	TRBV5-4	16	-	CASSLYGAGAGETQYF	TGTGCCAGCAGCTTGTACGGAGCGGGAGCAGGGGAGACCCAGTACTTC
TRBJ1-2	-	TRBV5-1	13	few	CASSLQENYGYTF	TGCGCCAGCAGCTTGCAGGAGAACTATGGCTACACCTTC
TRBJ1-2	-	TRBV19	12	-	CASAKINYGYTF	TGTGCCAGTGCCAAGATTAACTATGGCTACACCTTC
TRBJ1-2	TRBD1	TRBV12-3/TRBV12-4	13	once	CASSFGGQGGYTF	TGTGCCAGCAGTTTTGGGGGACAGGGCGGCTACACCTTC
TRBJ2-5	TRBD2	TRBV3-1/TRBV3-2	16	many	CASSQAAAGSQETQYF	TGTGCCAGCAGCCAAGCCGCAGCGGGGTCACAAGAGACCCAGTACTTC
TRBJ2-5	-	TRBV6-2/TRBV6-3	15	once	CASSTPSTGRKTQYF	TGTGCCAGCAGTACCCCATCGACAGGGAGGAAGACCCAGTACTTC
TRBJ2-3	-	TRBV27	14	-	CATNQGSSTDTQYF	TGTGCCACCAACCAAGGAAGTAGCACAGATACGCAGTATTTT
TRBJ1-1	-	TRBV6-1	14	-	CASSEFVMNTEAFF	TGTGCCAGCAGTGAATTTGTCATGAACACTGAAGCTTTCTTT
TRBJ2-3	TRBD2	TRBV14	15	-	CASSSLAGGTDTQYF	TGTGCCAGCAGCAGTCTAGCGGGGGGCACAGATACGCAGTATTTT
TRBJ1-6	TRBD1	TRBV6-5	14	-	CAITGAAYNSPLHF	TGTGCCATCACAGGGGCCGCCTATAATTCACCCCTCCACTTT